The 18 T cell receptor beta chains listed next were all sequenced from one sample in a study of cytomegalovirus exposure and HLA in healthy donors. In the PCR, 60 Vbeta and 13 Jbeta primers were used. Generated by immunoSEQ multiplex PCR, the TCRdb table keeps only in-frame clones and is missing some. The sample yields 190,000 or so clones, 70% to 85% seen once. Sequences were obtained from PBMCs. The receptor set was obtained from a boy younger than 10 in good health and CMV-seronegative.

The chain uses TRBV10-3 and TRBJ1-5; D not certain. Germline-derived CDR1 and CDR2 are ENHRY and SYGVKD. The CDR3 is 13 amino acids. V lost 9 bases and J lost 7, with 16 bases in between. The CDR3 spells CAIRQGGGQPQHF. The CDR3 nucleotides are TGTGCCATTAGACAAGGAGGCGGCCAGCCCCAGCATTTT.

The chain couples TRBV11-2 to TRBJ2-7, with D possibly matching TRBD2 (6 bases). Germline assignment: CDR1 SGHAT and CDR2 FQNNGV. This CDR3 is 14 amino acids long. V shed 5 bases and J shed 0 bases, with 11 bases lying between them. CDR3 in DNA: TGTGCCAGCAGCCTGGACTACCTCTCCTACGAGCAGTACTTC. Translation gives CASSLDYLSYEQYF.

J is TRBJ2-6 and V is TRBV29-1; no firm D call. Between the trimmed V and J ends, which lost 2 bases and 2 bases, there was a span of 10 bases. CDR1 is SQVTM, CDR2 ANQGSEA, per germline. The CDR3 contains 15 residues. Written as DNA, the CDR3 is TGCAGCGTTGAAATCGGTAGTGCTGGGGCCAACGTCCTGACTTTC. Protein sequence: CSVEIGSAGANVLTF. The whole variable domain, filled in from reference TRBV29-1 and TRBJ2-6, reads SAVISQKPSRDICQRGTSLTIQCQVDSQVTMMFWYRQQPGQSLTLIATANQGSEATYESGFVIDKFPISRPNLTFSTLTVSNMSPEDSSIYLCSVEIGSAGANVLTFGAGSRLTVL.

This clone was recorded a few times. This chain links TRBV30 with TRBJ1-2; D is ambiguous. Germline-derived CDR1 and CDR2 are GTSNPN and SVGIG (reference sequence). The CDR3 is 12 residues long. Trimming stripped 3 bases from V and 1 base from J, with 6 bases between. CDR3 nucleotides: TGTGCCTGGAGCGGGGATAACTATGGCTACACCTTC. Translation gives CAWSGDNYGYTF.

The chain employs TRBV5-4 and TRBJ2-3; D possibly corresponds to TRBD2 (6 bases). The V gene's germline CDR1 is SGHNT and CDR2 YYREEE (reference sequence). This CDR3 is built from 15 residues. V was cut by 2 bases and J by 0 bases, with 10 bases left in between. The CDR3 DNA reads TGTGCCAGCAGCTTTAGCGGAGATAGCACAGATACGCAGTATTTT. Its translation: CASSFSGDSTDTQYF.

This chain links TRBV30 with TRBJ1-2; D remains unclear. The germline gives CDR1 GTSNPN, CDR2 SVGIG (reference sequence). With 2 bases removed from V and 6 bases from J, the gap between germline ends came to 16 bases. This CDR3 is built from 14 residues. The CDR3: CAWSPPRPEDGYTF. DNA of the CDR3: TGTGCCTGGAGTCCCCCCCGTCCAGAAGATGGCTACACCTTC.

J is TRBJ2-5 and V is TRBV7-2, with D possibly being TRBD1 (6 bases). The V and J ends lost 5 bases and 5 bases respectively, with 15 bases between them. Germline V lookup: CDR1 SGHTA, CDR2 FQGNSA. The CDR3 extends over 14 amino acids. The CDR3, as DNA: TGTGCCAGCAGCCCCCTAGGGGGTAGCGAGACCCAGTACTTC. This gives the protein CASSPLGGSETQYF. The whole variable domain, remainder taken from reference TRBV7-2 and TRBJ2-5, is GAGVSQSPSNKVTEKGKDVELRCDPISGHTALYWYRQSLGQGLEFLIYFQGNSAPDKSGLPSDRFSAERTGGSVSTLTIQRTQQEDSAVYLCASSPLGGSETQYFGPGTRLLVL.

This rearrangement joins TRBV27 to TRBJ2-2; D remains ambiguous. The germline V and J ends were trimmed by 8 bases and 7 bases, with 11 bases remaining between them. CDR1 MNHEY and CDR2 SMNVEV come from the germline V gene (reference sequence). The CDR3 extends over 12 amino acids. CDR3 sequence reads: CASATTIGELFF. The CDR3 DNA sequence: TGTGCCAGCGCAACTACTATCGGGGAGCTGTTTTTT.

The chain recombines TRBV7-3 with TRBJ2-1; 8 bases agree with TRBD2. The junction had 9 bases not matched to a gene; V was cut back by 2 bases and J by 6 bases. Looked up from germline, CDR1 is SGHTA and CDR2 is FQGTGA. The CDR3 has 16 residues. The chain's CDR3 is CASSLQPGLGSNEQFF. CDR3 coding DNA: TGTGCCAGCAGCTTACAGCCGGGACTAGGGTCCAATGAGCAGTTCTTC.

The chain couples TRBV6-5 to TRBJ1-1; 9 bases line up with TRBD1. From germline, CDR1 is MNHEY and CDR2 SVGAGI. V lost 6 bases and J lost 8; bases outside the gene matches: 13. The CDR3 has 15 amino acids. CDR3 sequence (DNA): TGTGCCAGCAGACGTCGTCCCGGGACAGGGAACGAAGCTTTCTTT. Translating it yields CASRRRPGTGNEAFF.

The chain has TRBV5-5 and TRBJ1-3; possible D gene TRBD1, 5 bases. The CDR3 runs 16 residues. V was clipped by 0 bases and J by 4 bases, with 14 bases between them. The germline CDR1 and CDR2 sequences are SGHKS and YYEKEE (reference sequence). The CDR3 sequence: CASSLVLQATGNTIYF. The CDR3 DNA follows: TGTGCCAGCAGCTTGGTGCTACAGGCGACCGGAAACACCATATATTTT.

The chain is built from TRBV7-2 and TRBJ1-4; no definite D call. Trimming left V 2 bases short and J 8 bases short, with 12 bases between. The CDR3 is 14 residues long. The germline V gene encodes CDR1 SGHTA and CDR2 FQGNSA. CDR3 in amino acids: CASSLSRVREKLFF. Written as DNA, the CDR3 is TGTGCCAGCAGCTTATCGAGGGTTCGCGAAAAACTGTTTTTT.

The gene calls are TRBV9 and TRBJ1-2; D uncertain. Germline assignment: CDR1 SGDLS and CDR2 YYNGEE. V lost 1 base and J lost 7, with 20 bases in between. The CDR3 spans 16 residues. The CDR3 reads CASSVSPQRSRGGYTF. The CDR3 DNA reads TGTGCCAGCAGCGTAAGCCCCCAGAGGAGTCGTGGTGGCTACACCTTC.

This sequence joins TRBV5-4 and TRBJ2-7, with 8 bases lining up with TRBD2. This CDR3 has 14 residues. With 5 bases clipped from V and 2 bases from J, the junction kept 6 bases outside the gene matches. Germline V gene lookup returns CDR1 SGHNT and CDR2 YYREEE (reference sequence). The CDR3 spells CASSSQRGTYEQYF. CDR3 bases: TGTGCCAGCAGTTCGCAGCGGGGGACCTACGAGCAGTACTTC.

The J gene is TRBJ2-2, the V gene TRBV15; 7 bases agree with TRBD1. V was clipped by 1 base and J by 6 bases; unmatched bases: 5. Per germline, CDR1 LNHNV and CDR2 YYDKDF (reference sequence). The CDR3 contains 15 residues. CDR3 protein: CATSRVGGHAGELFF. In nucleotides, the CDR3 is TGTGCCACCAGCAGAGTAGGGGGCCACGCCGGGGAGCTGTTTTTT.

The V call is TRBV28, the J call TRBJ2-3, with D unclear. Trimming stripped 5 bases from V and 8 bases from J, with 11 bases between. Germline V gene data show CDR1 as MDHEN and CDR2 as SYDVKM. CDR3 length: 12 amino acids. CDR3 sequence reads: CASSTDPGTQYF. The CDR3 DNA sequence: TGTGCCAGCAGTACAGACCCTGGTACGCAGTATTTT.

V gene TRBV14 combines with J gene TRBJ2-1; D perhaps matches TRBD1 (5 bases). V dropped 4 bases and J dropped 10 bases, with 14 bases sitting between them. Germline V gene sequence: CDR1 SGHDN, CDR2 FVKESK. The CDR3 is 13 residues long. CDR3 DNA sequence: TGTGCCAGCAGCCGGGGCGGCCTTTGGGAGCAGTTCTTC. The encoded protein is CASSRGGLWEQFF.

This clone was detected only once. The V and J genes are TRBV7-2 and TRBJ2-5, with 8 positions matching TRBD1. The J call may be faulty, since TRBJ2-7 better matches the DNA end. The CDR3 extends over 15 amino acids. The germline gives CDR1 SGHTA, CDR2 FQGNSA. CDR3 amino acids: CASSKGQGDLYEQYF. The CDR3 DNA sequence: TGTGCCAGCAGCAAAGGACAGGGTGATCTTTACGAGCAGTACTTC.